The present entry profiles one TCR beta chain with its context. This clone may be a read error of a much larger clone one base away. The record originates from a study of metastatic and nonmetastatic thyroid tumors. In the study overall: The comparison covered peripheral blood and tumor or nodule tissue in malignant and benign thyroid patients.

Not a single patient had been given any form of treatment at any point before undergoing thyroid surgery. TCRdb re-analyzed the PCR reads using MiXCR. The sample has 42,000 or so clones; under 20% are singletons. Per the germline V gene, CDR1 is GTSNPN and CDR2 is SVGIG (reference sequence). The CDR3 is made up of 12 amino acids. The source is a female donor with papillary thyroid cancer or a benign thyroid nodule (not recorded which). Some clones in this sample may be carry-over from other donors' samples. V gene TRBV30 combines with J gene TRBJ1-4; possible D gene TRBD1, 5 bases. The source material was tumor tissue. The CDR3 sequence is CAWSGGYEKLVF. Written as DNA, the CDR3 is TGTGCCTGGAGCGGGGGGTATGAAAAACTGGTTTTT.